The next 13 T cell receptor beta chains were all read from a single sample in a study of PD-L1 blockade in urothelial cancer. Documented time point: pretreatment peripheral blood. TCRdb keeps only in-frame clones here, not all; method: immunoSEQ multiplex PCR. The data contain roughly 63,000 clones, 80% to 90% of them singletons. The sequencing used PBMCs, collected around atezolizumab (anti-PD-L1) treatment. The origin of the receptors is a man between 65 and 79 years old with urothelial cancer.

The chain combines TRBV5-1 with TRBJ2-3, with 9 bases lining up with TRBD2. Germline V gene data show CDR1 as SGHRS and CDR2 as YFSETQ. This CDR3 region has 18 residues. The J segment lost 4 bases and the V segment lost 0 bases, leaving 12 bases of the junction unmatched. This CDR3 reads CASSLASLAGAAADTQYF. CDR3 sequence (DNA): TGCGCCAGCAGCTTGGCCTCGTTAGCGGGAGCGGCAGCAGATACGCAGTATTTT. Full variable domain (missing parts from reference TRBV5-1 and TRBJ2-3): KAGVTQTPRYLIKTRGQQVTLSCSPISGHRSVSWYQQTPGQGLQFLFEYFSETQRNKGNFPGRFSGRQFSNSRSEMNVSTLELGDSALYLCASSLASLAGAAADTQYFGPGTRLTVL.

The chain joins TRBV13 to TRBJ2-1; D is unresolved. The CDR3 is made up of 13 amino acids. V lost 7 bases and J lost 4, with 11 bases in between. Looked up from germline, CDR1 is PRHDT and CDR2 is FYEKMQ (reference sequence). The CDR3 protein is CASKPTEYNEQFF. The DNA for the CDR3 is TGTGCCAGCAAACCTACAGAGTACAATGAGCAGTTCTTC.

V usage is TRBV6-5 and J usage is TRBJ2-1, with 8 bases aligning to TRBD2. Losses at the gene ends were 8 bases for V and 4 bases for J; bases not matched to a gene: 7. This CDR3 comprises 14 residues. Germline V gives CDR1 MNHEY, CDR2 SVGAGI. The CDR3 DNA reads TGTGCCAGCCTCCGCGGGGGGACTTACAATGAGCAGTTCTTC. It is translated as CASLRGGTYNEQFF.

CDR3 nucleotides: TGCACCAGCAGCCCGACAGTTCGGTGGGAGACCCAGTACTTC. Residues: CTSSPTVRWETQYF. This chain uses TRBV1 with TRBJ2-5; no DNA check was done on the table's D call, TRBD1. TRBV1 is shown as a pseudogene. The CDR3 has 14 residues.

The rearrangement uses TRBV30 and TRBJ2-5, with 7 bases aligning to TRBD1. The V gene's germline CDR1 is GTSNPN and CDR2 SVGIG (reference sequence). The V gene end was trimmed by 3 bases and the J gene end by 4 bases; junction bases not matched to a gene: 5. The CDR3 consists of 13 residues. Here the CDR3 reads CAWSRGGPETQYF. Here the CDR3 DNA reads TGTGCCTGGAGCCGAGGGGGCCCAGAGACCCAGTACTTC.

The gene calls are TRBV6-1 and TRBJ1-4, with D maybe TRBD1 (5 bases). The germline V and J ends were trimmed by 5 bases and 7 bases, with 14 bases remaining between them. The V gene's germline CDR1 is MNHNS and CDR2 SASEGT. The length of the CDR3 is 14 residues. This CDR3 reads CASSSGGVSEKLFF. DNA for the CDR3: TGTGCCAGCAGTTCGGGGGGGGTGTCTGAAAAACTGTTTTTT.

The rearrangement links TRBV7-9 to TRBJ2-7, with 8 bases aligning to TRBD1. The CDR3 consists of 17 residues. The germline V gene encodes CDR1 SEHNR and CDR2 FQNEAQ (reference sequence). Unmatched junction bases numbered 14, after V lost 5 bases and J lost 2 bases. CDR3 nucleotide sequence: TGTGCCAGCAGCCCAAACCCTACAGGGGGGCCTACCTACGAGCAGTACTTC. It codes for CASSPNPTGGPTYEQYF. The whole variable domain, remainder taken from reference TRBV7-9 and TRBJ2-7, is DTGVSQNPRHKITKRGQNVTFRCDPISEHNRLYWYRQTLGQGPEFLTYFQNEAQLEKSRLLSDRFSAERPKGSFSTLEIQRTEQGDSAMYLCASSPNPTGGPTYEQYFGPGTRLTVT.

The genes are TRBV30 and TRBJ2-3; 9 bases line up with TRBD2. The germline V gene encodes CDR1 GTSNPN and CDR2 SVGIG (reference sequence). J gave up 5 bases and V 4 bases, and 16 bases lay outside the gene matches. The CDR3 runs 17 residues. The CDR3 region has the DNA TGTGCCTGGAATGGAGGTGGGGGGGGACTAGCTAGAGATACGCAGTATTTT. Amino acid sequence: CAWNGGGGGLARDTQYF.

The chain is built from TRBV12-5 and TRBJ1-1; D call uncertain. CDR1 is LGHNT, CDR2 FRNRAP, per germline. Trimming pared 4 bases from V and 1 base from J, leaving 10 bases between. This CDR3 has 14 residues. CDR3 amino acids: CASGSGIPNTEAFF. The DNA of the CDR3 is TGTGCTAGTGGTTCGGGGATACCGAACACTGAAGCTTTCTTT. Drawing the rest from reference TRBV12-5 and TRBJ1-1, the complete variable domain is DARVTQTPRHKVTEMGQEVTMRCQPILGHNTVFWYRQTMMQGLELLAYFRNRAPLDDSGMPKDRFSAEMPDATLATLKIQPSEPRDSAVYFCASGSGIPNTEAFFGQGTRLTVV.

This rearrangement joins TRBV5-4 to TRBJ1-4; 7 nucleotides agree with TRBD1. The CDR3 totals 15 residues. The trim removed 4 bases at V and 5 bases at J, leaving 8 bases unmatched. Germline V gives CDR1 SGHNT, CDR2 YYREEE (reference sequence). The CDR3 region is CASSPEQGRNEKLFF. CDR3 bases: TGTGCCAGCAGCCCCGAACAGGGGCGGAATGAAAAACTGTTTTTT.

This chain uses TRBV4-3 with TRBJ2-2; 10 bases match TRBD2. J was trimmed by 3 bases and V by 4 bases; bases with no gene match: 5. The CDR3 contains 16 residues. The V gene's germline CDR1 is LGHNA and CDR2 YSLEER. The CDR3 bases are TGCGCCAGCAGCCGCGAAGCGGGAGGGGACACCGGGGAGCTGTTTTTT. The encoded protein is CASSREAGGDTGELFF.

The J gene is TRBJ2-3, the V gene TRBV10-1; D is perhaps TRBD1 (6 bases). This CDR3 has 16 residues. V shed 6 bases and J shed 0 bases, with 16 bases lying between them. Germline CDR1 WNHNN, CDR2 SYGVQD (reference sequence). The CDR3 reads CASRGTRPTSTDTQYF. Here the CDR3 DNA reads TGCGCCAGCAGGGGGACACGACCTACAAGCACAGATACGCAGTATTTT.

V usage is TRBV6-5 and J usage is TRBJ2-2; 7 nucleotides match TRBD1. This CDR3 is 13 amino acids long. After removal of 5 bases from V and 8 bases from J, the junction contained 5 bases not matched to a gene. Germline assignment: CDR1 MNHEY and CDR2 SVGAGI. CDR3: CASSADREGELFF. CDR3 nucleotide sequence: TGTGCCAGCAGTGCTGACAGGGAAGGGGAGCTGTTTTTT.